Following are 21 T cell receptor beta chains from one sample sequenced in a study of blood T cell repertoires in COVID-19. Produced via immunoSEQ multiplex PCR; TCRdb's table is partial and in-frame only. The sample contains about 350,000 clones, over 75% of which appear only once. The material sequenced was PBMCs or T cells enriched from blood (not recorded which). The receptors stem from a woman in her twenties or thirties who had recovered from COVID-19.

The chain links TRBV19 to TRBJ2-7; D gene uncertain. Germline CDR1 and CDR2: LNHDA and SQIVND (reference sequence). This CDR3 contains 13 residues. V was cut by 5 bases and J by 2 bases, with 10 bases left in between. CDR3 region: CASSQPQTYEQYF. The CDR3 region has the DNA TGTGCCAGTAGTCAACCACAGACCTACGAGCAGTACTTC.

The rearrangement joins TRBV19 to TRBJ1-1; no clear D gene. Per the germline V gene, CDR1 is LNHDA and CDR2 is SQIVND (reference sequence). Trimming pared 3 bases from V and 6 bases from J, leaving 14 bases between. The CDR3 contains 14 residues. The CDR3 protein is CASSIGPLDAEAFF. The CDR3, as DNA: TGTGCCAGTAGTATTGGGCCCCTCGACGCTGAAGCTTTCTTT.

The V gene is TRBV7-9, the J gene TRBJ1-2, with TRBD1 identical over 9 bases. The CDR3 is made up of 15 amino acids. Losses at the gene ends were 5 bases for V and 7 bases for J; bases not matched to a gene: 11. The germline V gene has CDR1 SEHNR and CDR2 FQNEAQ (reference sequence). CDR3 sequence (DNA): TGTGCCAGCAGCCCAGAACGGGACAGGGAGGCTGGCTACACCTTC. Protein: CASSPERDREAGYTF.

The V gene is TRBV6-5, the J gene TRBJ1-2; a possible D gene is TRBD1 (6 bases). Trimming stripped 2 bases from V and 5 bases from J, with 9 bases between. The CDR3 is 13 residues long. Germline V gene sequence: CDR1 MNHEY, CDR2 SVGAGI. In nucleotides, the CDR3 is TGTGCCAGCAGTTACGGACAGAGATATGGCTACACCTTC. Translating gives CASSYGQRYGYTF.

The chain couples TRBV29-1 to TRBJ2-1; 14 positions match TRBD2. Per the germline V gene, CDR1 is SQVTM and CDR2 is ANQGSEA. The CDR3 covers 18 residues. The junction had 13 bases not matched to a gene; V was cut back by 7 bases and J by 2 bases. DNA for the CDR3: TGCAGCGGAAGGCTCGGACTAGCGGGGGGAGGCGCCTACAATGAGCAGTTCTTC. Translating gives CSGRLGLAGGGAYNEQFF.

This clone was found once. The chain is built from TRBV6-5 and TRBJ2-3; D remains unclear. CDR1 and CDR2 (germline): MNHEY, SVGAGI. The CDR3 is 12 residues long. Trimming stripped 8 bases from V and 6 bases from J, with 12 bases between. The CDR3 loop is CASGPRVDTQYF. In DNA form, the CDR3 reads TGTGCCAGCGGTCCCCGCGTCGATACGCAGTATTTT.

As DNA, the CDR3 is TGTGCCAGCAGGCCCGGGTCCCAACCCCTCCAGCAGTACTTC. This translates into CASRPGSQPLQQYF. The rearrangement uses TRBV28 and TRBJ2-7, with no clear D. There are 14 residues in the CDR3. Trimming took 6 bases from V and 8 from J, leaving 20 bases between them. The germline V gene has CDR1 MDHEN and CDR2 SYDVKM.

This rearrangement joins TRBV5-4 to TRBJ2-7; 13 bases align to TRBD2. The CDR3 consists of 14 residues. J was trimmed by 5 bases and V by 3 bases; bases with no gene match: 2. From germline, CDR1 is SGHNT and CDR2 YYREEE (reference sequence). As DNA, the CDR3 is TGTGCCAGCAGCTCGGGGACTAGCGGGGACGAGCAGTACTTC. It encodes CASSSGTSGDEQYF.

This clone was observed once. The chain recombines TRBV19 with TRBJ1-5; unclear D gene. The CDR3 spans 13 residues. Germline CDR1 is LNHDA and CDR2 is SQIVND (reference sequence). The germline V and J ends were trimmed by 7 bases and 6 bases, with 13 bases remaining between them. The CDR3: CASTEYYGQPQHF. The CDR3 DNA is TGTGCCAGTACGGAGTATTATGGTCAGCCCCAGCATTTT.

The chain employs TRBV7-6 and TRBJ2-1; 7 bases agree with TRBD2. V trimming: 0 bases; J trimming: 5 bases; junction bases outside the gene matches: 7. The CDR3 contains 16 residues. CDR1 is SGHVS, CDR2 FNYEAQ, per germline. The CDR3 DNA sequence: TGTGCCAGCAGCTTAGCCTGGCGGGGGAGGAACAATGAGCAGTTCTTC. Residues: CASSLAWRGRNNEQFF.

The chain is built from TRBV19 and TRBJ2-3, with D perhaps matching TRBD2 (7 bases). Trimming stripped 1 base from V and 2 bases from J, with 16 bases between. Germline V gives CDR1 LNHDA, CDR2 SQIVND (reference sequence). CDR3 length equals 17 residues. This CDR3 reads CASSIAGGRSNTDTQYF. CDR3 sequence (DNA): TGTGCCAGTAGTATAGCGGGGGGCCGATCAAACACAGATACGCAGTATTTT.

CDR3 amino acids: CASSLDLGGQGARNEQFF. The CDR3 DNA follows: TGTGCCAGCAGCTTGGATCTCGGGGGGCAGGGGGCAAGGAATGAGCAGTTCTTC. The rearrangement joins TRBV5-4 to TRBJ2-1; D might be TRBD1 (8 bases). Germline-derived CDR1 and CDR2 are SGHNT and YYREEE (reference sequence). Trimming stripped 0 bases from V and 7 bases from J, with 23 bases between. The CDR3 has 18 residues.

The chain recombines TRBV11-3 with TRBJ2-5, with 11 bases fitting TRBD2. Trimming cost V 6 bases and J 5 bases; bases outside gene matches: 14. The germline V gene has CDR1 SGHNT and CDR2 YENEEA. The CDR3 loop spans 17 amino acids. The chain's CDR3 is CASRVGTSGGCWETQYF. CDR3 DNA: TGTGCCAGCAGAGTCGGGACTAGCGGAGGTTGTTGGGAGACCCAGTACTTC.

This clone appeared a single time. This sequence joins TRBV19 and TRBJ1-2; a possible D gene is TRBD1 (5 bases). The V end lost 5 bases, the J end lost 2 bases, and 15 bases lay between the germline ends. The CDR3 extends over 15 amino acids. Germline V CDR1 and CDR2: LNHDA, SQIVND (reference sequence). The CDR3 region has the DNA TGTGCCAGTAGTCTGGACCTCAGGGTCAACTATGGCTACACCTTC. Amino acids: CASSLDLRVNYGYTF.

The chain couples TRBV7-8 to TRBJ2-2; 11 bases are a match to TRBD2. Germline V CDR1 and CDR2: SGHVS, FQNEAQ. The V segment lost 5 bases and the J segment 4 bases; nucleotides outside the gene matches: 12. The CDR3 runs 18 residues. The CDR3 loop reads CASSPSRLAGRGTGELFF. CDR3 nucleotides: TGTGCCAGCAGCCCATCTCGACTAGCGGGGAGGGGCACCGGGGAGCTGTTTTTT.

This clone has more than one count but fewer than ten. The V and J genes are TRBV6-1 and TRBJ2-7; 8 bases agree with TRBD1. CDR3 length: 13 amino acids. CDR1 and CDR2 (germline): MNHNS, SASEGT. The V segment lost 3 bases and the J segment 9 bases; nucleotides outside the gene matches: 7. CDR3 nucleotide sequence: TGTGCCAGCAGTGAGGACAGGGATTCCGGGCAGTACTTC. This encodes CASSEDRDSGQYF.

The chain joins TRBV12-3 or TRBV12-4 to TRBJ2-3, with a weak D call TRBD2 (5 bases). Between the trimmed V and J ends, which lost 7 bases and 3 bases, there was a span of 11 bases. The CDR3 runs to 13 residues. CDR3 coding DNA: TGTGCCAGCACTTTGGGGAGTACAGATACGCAGTATTTT. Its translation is CASTLGSTDTQYF.

The CDR3 bases are TGCAGTGCTAGTCCCGGGACAGTCTCCTACGAGCAGTACTTC. As protein: CSASPGTVSYEQYF. The chain couples TRBV20-1 to TRBJ2-7; 7 nucleotides line up with TRBD1. Germline V gives CDR1 DFQATT, CDR2 SNEGSKA (reference sequence). CDR3 size: 14 residues. V trimming: 3 bases; J trimming: 0 bases; junction bases outside the gene matches: 5.

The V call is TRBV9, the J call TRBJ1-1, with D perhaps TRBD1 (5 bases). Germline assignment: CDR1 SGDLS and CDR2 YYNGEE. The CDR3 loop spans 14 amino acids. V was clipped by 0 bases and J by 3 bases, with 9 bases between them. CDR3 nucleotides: TGTGCCAGCAGCGTAGGGGGCGCAGACACTGAAGCTTTCTTT. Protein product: CASSVGGADTEAFF.

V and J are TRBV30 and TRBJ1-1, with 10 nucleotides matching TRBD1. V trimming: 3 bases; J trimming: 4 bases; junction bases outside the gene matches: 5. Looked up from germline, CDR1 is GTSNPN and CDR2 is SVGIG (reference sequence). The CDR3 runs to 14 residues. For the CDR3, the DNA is TGTGCCTGGAGACGGGACAGGGGCGCCACTGAAGCTTTCTTT. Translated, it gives CAWRRDRGATEAFF.

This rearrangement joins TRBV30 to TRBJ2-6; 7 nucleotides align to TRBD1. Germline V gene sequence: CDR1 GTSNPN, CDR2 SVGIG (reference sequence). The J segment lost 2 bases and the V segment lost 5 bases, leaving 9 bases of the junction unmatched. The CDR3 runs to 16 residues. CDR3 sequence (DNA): TGTGCCTGGGCTAGGGGGCTGGGTCCTGGGGCCAACGTCCTGACTTTC. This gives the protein CAWARGLGPGANVLTF.